The source of this T cell receptor (beta chain) is a study of blood T cell repertoires in COVID-19. In the study overall: The origin of the acute and convalescent COVID-19 samples was the United States, Italy and Spain. Sample material is recorded as cDNA or gDNA derived from T cells, B-cell-depleted T cells, or PBMCs.

The V segment lost 4 bases and the J segment 0 bases; nucleotides outside the gene matches: 10. This CDR3 spans 19 amino acids. Germline V gives CDR1 SGHKS, CDR2 YYEKEE (reference sequence). Authors' methods: Reference gene primers were amplified, and this amplification served to estimate nucleated cell counts. Produced via immunoSEQ multiplex PCR; TCRdb's table is partial and in-frame only. The DNA was the basis for D and trimming; V, J and clone size are from that table. The sample has 180,000 or so clones; roughly nine tenths are singletons. The TCR was taken from a middle-aged man with acute or convalescent COVID-19. V usage is TRBV5-5 and J usage is TRBJ2-2; 12 bases are shared with TRBD2. The sequencing input was peripheral blood. The CDR3 region is CASSPKTTSGGANTGELFF. CDR3 sequence (DNA): TGTGCCAGCAGCCCTAAAACGACTAGCGGGGGAGCGAACACCGGGGAGCTGTTTTTT. Full variable domain (missing parts from reference TRBV5-5 and TRBJ2-2): DAGVTQSPTHLIKTRGQQVTLRCSPISGHKSVSWYQQVLGQGPQFIFQYYEKEERGRGNFPDRFSARQFPNYSSELNVNALLLGDSALYLCASSPKTTSGGANTGELFFGEGSRLTVL.